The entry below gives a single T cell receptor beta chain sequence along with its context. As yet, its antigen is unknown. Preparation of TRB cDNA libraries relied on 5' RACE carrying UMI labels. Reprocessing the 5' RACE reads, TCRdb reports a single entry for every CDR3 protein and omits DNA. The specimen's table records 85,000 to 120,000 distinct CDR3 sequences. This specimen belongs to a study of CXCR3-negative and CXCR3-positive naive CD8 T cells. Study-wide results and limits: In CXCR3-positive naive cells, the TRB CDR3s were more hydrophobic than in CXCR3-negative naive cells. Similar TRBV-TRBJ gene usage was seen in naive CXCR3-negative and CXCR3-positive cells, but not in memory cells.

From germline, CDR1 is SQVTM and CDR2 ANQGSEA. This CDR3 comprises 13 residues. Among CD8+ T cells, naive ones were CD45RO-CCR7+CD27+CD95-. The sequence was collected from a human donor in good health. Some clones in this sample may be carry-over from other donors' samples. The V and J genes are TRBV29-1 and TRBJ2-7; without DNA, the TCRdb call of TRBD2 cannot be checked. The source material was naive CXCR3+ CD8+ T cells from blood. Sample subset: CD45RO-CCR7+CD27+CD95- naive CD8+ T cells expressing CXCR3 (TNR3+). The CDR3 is CSVSGPGSYEQYF.